A single sample gave rise to the 30 T cell receptor beta chains below, sequenced in a study of blood T cells in healthy people across ages. Through a sample-barcoded 5' primer and a J-beta primer mix, a second PCR was run for roughly 7 to 12 cycles. TCRdb re-called the 5' RACE reads through MiXCR, storing one row per CDR3 protein. The sample lists about 830,000 distinct CDR3 sequences, approximately 67% occurring once. Material for sequencing was blood. Receptor source: a man younger than 45 in good health.

There are a few counts of this clonotype. The junction departs from germline at one end; a sequencing error may be responsible. The V call is TRBV5-5, the J call TRBJ2-1, with D uncertain. The CDR3 runs to 10 residues. Germline values: CDR1 SGHKS, CDR2 YYEKEE (reference sequence). The CDR3 DNA is TGTGCCAGCCGCTTAGTGTTGGAGTTCTTC. Translated, it gives CASRLVLEFF.

V and J are TRBV28 and TRBJ2-7; D possibly matches TRBD1 or TRBD2 (5 bases each). CDR1 MDHEN and CDR2 SYDVKM come from the germline V gene. The CDR3 totals 17 residues. V dropped 5 bases and J dropped 0 bases, with 20 bases sitting between them. Here the CDR3 DNA reads TGTGCCAGCAGTGGGACCCGCGCCAGGCCGGTCTCCTACGAGCAGTACTTC. Translated: CASSGTRARPVSYEQYF.

This chain links TRBV12-3 or TRBV12-4 with TRBJ2-7; 8 nucleotides line up with TRBD1. J lost 0 bases, V lost 6 bases, and 7 bases had no gene match. There are 15 residues in the CDR3. CDR3 in DNA: TGTGCCAGCAGAAAACAGGGGGTAGGCTCCTACGAGCAGTACTTC. Amino acids: CASRKQGVGSYEQYF.

The V and J genes are TRBV6-1 and TRBJ2-1; the match to TRBD2 covers 14 bases. The germline CDR1 and CDR2 sequences are MNHNS and SASEGT. The CDR3 spans 16 residues. The junction had 5 bases not matched to a gene; V was cut back by 6 bases and J by 4 bases. The CDR3 bases are TGTGCCAGCAGAATCGGGACTAGCGGGGGTTACAATGAGCAGTTCTTC. Its translation is CASRIGTSGGYNEQFF.

The rearrangement links TRBV10-3 to TRBJ2-4; TRBD1 matches at 7 bases. The DNA matches TRBJ2-7 better at its end, which makes the J call doubtful. This CDR3 has 14 residues. In germline, CDR1 is ENHRY, CDR2 SYGVKD. The CDR3 sequence is CAISETGVTYEQYF. CDR3 nucleotide sequence: TGTGCCATCAGCGAAACAGGGGTGACCTACGAGCAGTACTTC.

As to this clonotype: An end of the junction differs from the germline gene, which may be a read error. The rearrangement uses TRBV11-2 and TRBJ2-5; the D gene is possibly TRBD1 (5 bases). Germline values: CDR1 SGHAT, CDR2 FQNNGV. The CDR3 length is 12 residues. The CDR3 coding sequence is TGTGCCAACAGCGTCAGGGAAGAGACCCAGTACTTC. This gives the protein CANSVREETQYF.

This clonotype was seen once. The chain recombines TRBV20-1 with TRBJ2-4; the D gene could be TRBD1 or TRBD2 (5 bases each). The DNA end is more similar to TRBJ2-7, so the J call may be wrong. The CDR3 has 13 residues. Germline V CDR1 and CDR2: DFQATT, SNEGSKA (reference sequence). Here the CDR3 DNA reads TGCAGTGCTCACGACCGGGACCGCTACGAGCAGTACTTC. Translation: CSAHDRDRYEQYF.

This clonotype was counted between two and nine times. The rearrangement links TRBV4-3 to TRBJ2-3, with TRBD2 identical over 9 bases. V shed 0 bases and J 3 bases; nucleotides not matched to a gene: 7. Germline CDR1 is LGHNA and CDR2 is YSLEER. The CDR3 is 17 residues long. The CDR3 region is CASSQDRTSDGTDTQYF. CDR3 in DNA: TGCGCCAGCAGCCAAGATCGGACTAGCGATGGGACAGATACGCAGTATTTT.

The CDR3 bases are TGTGCCAGCAGTAGACCAGGGCCCGGCGGCACTGAAGCTTTCTTT. It encodes CASSRPGPGGTEAFF. The V and J genes are TRBV6-5 and TRBJ1-1; weak D call: TRBD1 (5 bases). The CDR3 sequence is 15 residues long. The germline V and J ends were trimmed by 5 bases and 4 bases, with 17 bases remaining between them. Per germline, CDR1 MNHEY and CDR2 SVGAGI.

The sample holds a few counts of this clonotype. The CDR3 loop is CSVGGVAGGANEQFF. The CDR3 nucleotides are TGCAGCGTTGGAGGCGTGGCGGGGGGGGCCAATGAGCAGTTCTTC. The chain carries TRBV29-1 and TRBJ2-1; TRBD2 matches 9 bases. CDR3 size: 15 residues. V was pared by 4 bases and J by 6 bases, with 10 bases of the junction left unmatched. Germline V gives CDR1 SQVTM, CDR2 ANQGSEA.

Comments on this clonotype: The germline gene is not matched at one end of the junction; a read error may be the cause. The rearrangement uses TRBV6-6 and TRBJ2-3; no firm D call. The CDR3 is 14 amino acids. CDR1 MNHNY and CDR2 SVGAGI come from the germline V gene (reference sequence). CDR3 sequence (DNA): TGTGTCAGCAGTACAAGTGGGCCATCAGATACGCAGTATTTT. This gives the protein CVSSTSGPSDTQYF.

The chain is built from TRBV5-1 and TRBJ2-1; D is undetermined. The germline V gene encodes CDR1 SGHRS and CDR2 YFSETQ. Deletions cut 0 bases from V and 5 bases from J, with 9 bases between. CDR3 length equals 14 residues. CDR3 bases: TGCGCCAGCAGCTTGGCGGCGGTGGACAATGAGCAGTTCTTC. Amino acids: CASSLAAVDNEQFF.

V usage is TRBV7-3 and J usage is TRBJ2-7, with D hard to call. This CDR3 contains 12 residues. In germline, CDR1 is SGHTA, CDR2 FQGTGA. The V and J ends lost 4 bases and 6 bases respectively, with 10 bases between them. CDR3: CASSSATGEQYF. The CDR3 DNA sequence: TGTGCCAGCAGCTCCGCAACGGGCGAGCAGTACTTC.

The chain uses TRBV7-9 and TRBJ1-2, with a possible D match to TRBD1 (6 bases). V was clipped by 3 bases and J by 6 bases, with 11 bases between them. Germline V gene lookup returns CDR1 SEHNR and CDR2 FQNEAQ (reference sequence). The CDR3 totals 13 residues. The CDR3 is CASSFGGPDGYTF. CDR3 in DNA: TGTGCCAGCAGCTTTGGGGGGCCGGATGGCTACACCTTC.

The J gene is TRBJ2-4, the V gene TRBV7-2; either TRBD1 or TRBD2 may fit D (6 bases each). The DNA end favors TRBJ2-7, so the J call may be wrong. The germline CDR1 and CDR2 sequences are SGHTA and FQGNSA. This CDR3 is 17 amino acids long. DNA of the CDR3: TGTGCCAGCAGCCCACTCGCGGGACAAAATATAGTCTACGAGCAGTACTTC. Translating it yields CASSPLAGQNIVYEQYF.

This chain joins TRBV12-3 or TRBV12-4 and TRBJ2-2, with 10 positions matching TRBD2. The length of the CDR3 is 15 residues. Trimming at V came to 4 bases and at J to 1 base, leaving 0 bases not matched to a gene. DNA for the CDR3: TGTGCCAGCAGTTCTAGCGGGGGGAACACCGGGGAGCTGTTTTTT. Translating it yields CASSSSGGNTGELFF.

This clonotype was recorded a few times. V gene TRBV4-1 combines with J gene TRBJ2-1; 9 positions match TRBD2. V was clipped by 4 bases and J by 5 bases; unmatched bases: 6. CDR1 is MGHRA, CDR2 YSYEKL, per germline. The CDR3 is 15 amino acids. As DNA, the CDR3 is TGCGCCAGCAGCCTACCCAGCGGGGGGAACAATGAGCAGTTCTTC. This gives the protein CASSLPSGGNNEQFF.

This clonotype has just one count. The rearrangement links TRBV29-1 to TRBJ1-1; tentative D call: TRBD1 (6 bases). V dropped 5 bases and J dropped 3 bases, with 16 bases sitting between them. In germline, CDR1 is SQVTM, CDR2 ANQGSEA. The CDR3 sequence is 14 residues long. In DNA, the CDR3 is TGCAGCGTTAGAACTGGGGGCCTCTACACTGAAGCTTTCTTT. Translating gives CSVRTGGLYTEAFF.

The count of this clonotype is one. This chain links TRBV16 with TRBJ1-5; tentative D call: TRBD1 (5 bases). This CDR3 contains 15 residues. V was cut by 2 bases and J by 3 bases, with 11 bases left in between. Germline lookup yields CDR1 KGHSY and CDR2 FQNENV. The CDR3 loop reads CASSQGAGHNQPQHF. Written as DNA, the CDR3 is TGTGCCAGCAGCCAAGGGGCAGGGCACAATCAGCCCCAGCATTTT. Based on the CDR3 plus reference TRBV16 and TRBJ1-5, the full variable domain is GEEVAQTPKHLVRGEGQKAKLYCAPIKGHSYVFWYQQVLKNEFKFLISFQNENVFDETGMPKERFSAKCLPNSPCSLEIQATKLEDSAVYFCASSQGAGHNQPQHFGDGTRLSIL.

This chain joins TRBV5-1 and TRBJ1-6, with a tentative D call TRBD1 (6 bases). CDR1 and CDR2 (germline): SGHRS, YFSETQ. The CDR3 is made up of 16 amino acids. Trimming pared 0 bases from V and 7 bases from J, leaving 14 bases between. The CDR3 sequence is CASSLEAGVENSPLHF. The CDR3 DNA follows: TGCGCCAGCAGCTTGGAGGCAGGGGTCGAGAATTCACCCCTCCACTTT.

The chain links TRBV5-1 to TRBJ2-5; no clear D. The CDR3 covers 15 residues. Trimming removed 4 bases at V and 7 bases at J, with 20 bases between. CDR1 and CDR2 (germline): SGHRS, YFSETQ. The CDR3 nucleotides read TGCGCCAGCAGCCCCTTAGAGCCCACCTCGGGGACCCAGTACTTC. Translation gives CASSPLEPTSGTQYF.

This clonotype came up a few times. The chain uses TRBV12-3 or TRBV12-4 and TRBJ2-3; D is unresolved. This CDR3 spans 16 amino acids. Trimming cost V 5 bases and J 2 bases, with 17 bases left between them. In DNA form, the CDR3 reads TGTGCCAGCAGTCCACGCCTTCGGGCGTTCACAGATACGCAGTATTTT. Amino acids: CASSPRLRAFTDTQYF.

V usage is TRBV4-2 and J usage is TRBJ2-7; the match to TRBD1 covers 9 bases. V lost 0 bases, J lost 1 base, and 19 bases stayed unmatched. CDR1 is LGHNA and CDR2 is YNFKEQ in the germline V gene. The CDR3 contains 21 residues. The CDR3 DNA reads TGTGCCAGCAGCCAAGATCCTATTAGACAGGGGGTATCGGCGGGGTCCTACGAGCAGTACTTC. It is translated as CASSQDPIRQGVSAGSYEQYF.

The chain carries TRBV5-1 and TRBJ2-1, with D maybe TRBD1 (6 bases). Germline V gene data show CDR1 as SGHRS and CDR2 as YFSETQ. The CDR3 is made up of 13 amino acids. The V end was cut by 3 bases, the J end by 9 bases, with 13 bases between. The CDR3 DNA is TGCGCCAGCAGCTGGAACCAGGGGACTGAGCAGTTCTTC. It codes for CASSWNQGTEQFF. The full variable domain, its missing parts supplied by reference TRBV5-1 and TRBJ2-1, is KAGVTQTPRYLIKTRGQQVTLSCSPISGHRSVSWYQQTPGQGLQFLFEYFSETQRNKGNFPGRFSGRQFSNSRSEMNVSTLELGDSALYLCASSWNQGTEQFFGPGTRLTVL.

This sequence joins TRBV10-3 and TRBJ2-1, with 11 bases aligning to TRBD1. Germline CDR1 ENHRY, CDR2 SYGVKD. The CDR3 length is 13 residues. V gave up 9 bases and J gave up 4 bases; unmatched junction bases: 2. The CDR3 DNA sequence: TGTGCCATTGGGGACAGGGGGTACAATGAGCAGTTCTTC. Protein sequence: CAIGDRGYNEQFF.

A note on this clonotype: Relative to the germline gene, one junction end is altered; a read error may explain this. The rearrangement uses TRBV20-1 and TRBJ2-3; D gene unclear. The CDR3 runs 11 residues. Germline lookup yields CDR1 DFQATT and CDR2 SNEGSKA (reference sequence). This CDR3 reads CSASPQDTQCF. As DNA, the CDR3 is TGCAGTGCTAGCCCACAAGATACGCAGTGTTTT.

This chain joins TRBV4-3 and TRBJ1-6; unclear D gene. Per the germline V gene, CDR1 is LGHNA and CDR2 is YSLEER. This CDR3 region has 15 residues. V lost 2 bases and J 0 bases, leaving 5 bases between the germline ends. CDR3 residues: CASSQYSSYNSPLHF. The CDR3 DNA follows: TGCGCCAGCAGCCAATATAGCTCCTATAATTCACCCCTCCACTTT.

CDR3 protein: CASSQEGGRSSYEQYF. Written as DNA, the CDR3 is TGTGCCAGCAGCCAAGAGGGAGGCAGGAGCTCCTACGAGCAGTACTTC. The rearrangement joins TRBV4-2 to TRBJ2-7; D might be TRBD2 (6 bases). The CDR3 spans 16 residues. The germline CDR1 and CDR2 sequences are LGHNA and YNFKEQ. Trimming took off 0 bases at V and 0 bases at J, with 12 bases between the two ends.

The CDR3 sequence is CASSQDDGGQPQHF. The CDR3 DNA follows: TGTGCCAGCAGCCAAGATGACGGAGGTCAGCCCCAGCATTTT. V and J are TRBV3-1 and TRBJ1-5; D is uncertain. Trimming took 0 bases from V and 6 from J, leaving 9 bases between them. The CDR3 contains 14 residues. Germline V gene data show CDR1 as LGHDT and CDR2 as YNNKEL (reference sequence).

This clonotype was found many times. The genes are TRBV6-2 or TRBV6-3 and TRBJ2-7; 10 nucleotides align to TRBD2. CDR1 is MNHEY and CDR2 is SVGEGT in the germline V gene. CDR3 length equals 14 residues. Losses at the gene ends were 4 bases for V and 3 bases for J; bases not matched to a gene: 3. The CDR3 region is CASSSVAGGYEQYF. CDR3 bases: TGTGCCAGCAGTTCGGTAGCGGGGGGCTACGAGCAGTACTTC.